A selection of T cell receptor beta chains follows, all from one sample in a study of CD8 T cells in ankylosing spondylitis. One entry per CDR3 protein results from TCRdb running MiXCR on the 5' RACE reads. This table has 250,000 or so distinct CDR3 sequences, more than 20% appearing once. The sample comprised blood, either unsorted or a sorted T cell fraction (not recorded which). The receptors derive from a male donor with ankylosing spondylitis or in good health (not recorded which). CDR3s include the opening cysteine and the closing phenylalanine or tryptophan. The order of the fields is CDR3 DNA, CDR3 protein, J gene, D gene, clone size, V gene. D genes are given only for firm matches. A clone size is listed for some rows: how often the clone was seen (once, few, many), or a class if it is expanded.

DNA: TGTGCCAGCAGAGGCCGGACAGGGAGAAACACTGAAGCTTTCTTT
CDR3: CASRGRTGRNTEAFF
J: TRBJ1-1
D: TRBD1
size: .
V: TRBV27

DNA: TGTGCCAGCAGCCGAGGTGAAGCCAGGGGCTCTGAAGCTTTCTTT
CDR3: CASSRGEARGSEAFF
J: TRBJ1-1
D: .
size: .
V: TRBV14

DNA: TGTGCCAGCAGCCCATCCTATTCAGATACGCAGTATTTT
CDR3: CASSPSYSDTQYF
J: TRBJ2-3
D: .
size: once
V: TRBV9

DNA: TGCAGCGTTGCTGTCAGCAGCACAGATACGCAGTATTTT
CDR3: CSVAVSSTDTQYF
J: TRBJ2-3
D: .
size: .
V: TRBV29-1

DNA: TGTGCCAGCAGTTCGGGGGCCTGGGAGACCCAGTACTTC
CDR3: CASSSGAWETQYF
J: TRBJ2-5
D: .
size: few
V: TRBV12-3/TRBV12-4

DNA: TGCAGCGTTGAGAGGCGGATGAACACTGAAGCTTTCTTT
CDR3: CSVERRMNTEAFF
J: TRBJ1-1
D: .
size: few
V: TRBV29-1

DNA: TGTGCCAGCAGCCAAGGAAACAGGGGGCCGGCTAATGAAAAACTGTTTTTT
CDR3: CASSQGNRGPANEKLFF
J: TRBJ1-4
D: TRBD1
size: many
V: TRBV14

DNA: TGCAGTGCTAGCGTGGAGAACGAGCAGTACTTC
CDR3: CSASVENEQYF
J: TRBJ2-7
D: .
size: many
V: TRBV20-1

DNA: TGTGCCAGCGCCCCCCTAGCGGGAAAAACAGATACGCAGTATTTT
CDR3: CASAPLAGKTDTQYF
J: TRBJ2-3
D: TRBD2
size: many
V: TRBV12-3/TRBV12-4

DNA: TGTGCCAGCAGCGCGAGAGGGGGTGGCAGTCAAGAGACCCAGTACTTC
CDR3: CASSARGGGSQETQYF
J: TRBJ2-5
D: .
size: .
V: TRBV9

DNA: TGTGCCAGCAGCGCGGGACAGGGAACTCCGCAGTACTTC
CDR3: CASSAGQGTPQYF
J: TRBJ2-7
D: TRBD1
size: few
V: TRBV12-3/TRBV12-4

DNA: TGCAGTGCTAGAGGGTCCGGGACAGGGGTTTACGAGCAGTACTTC
CDR3: CSARGSGTGVYEQYF
J: TRBJ2-7
D: TRBD1
size: many
V: TRBV20-1

DNA: TGTGCCAGCAAAGGGGTATCTGGGGCCAACGTCCTGACTTTC
CDR3: CASKGVSGANVLTF
J: TRBJ2-6
D: .
size: .
V: TRBV6-1

DNA: TGTGCCAGCAGTTTGAGGGGACAGCACCACTATGGCTACACCTTC
CDR3: CASSLRGQHHYGYTF
J: TRBJ1-2
D: TRBD1
size: few
V: TRBV12-3/TRBV12-4

DNA: TGTGCCAGCACCCTCTTCCGGGACAGGGGGACAGATACGCAGTATTTT
CDR3: CASTLFRDRGTDTQYF
J: TRBJ2-3
D: TRBD1
size: .
V: TRBV28

DNA: TGTGCCAGCAGCCAGGGGACGGTCTCTGGGGCCAACGTCCTGACTTTC
CDR3: CASSQGTVSGANVLTF
J: TRBJ2-6
D: .
size: .
V: TRBV3-1

DNA: TGCGCCAGCAGAACCACAGAGGGCTCCACTGAAGCTTTCTTT
CDR3: CASRTTEGSTEAFF
J: TRBJ1-1
D: .
size: .
V: TRBV5-1

DNA: TGTGCCAGCAGCTTTGTGGGGGGGAGCACAGATACGCAGTATTTT
CDR3: CASSFVGGSTDTQYF
J: TRBJ2-3
D: TRBD2
size: .
V: TRBV7-2

DNA: TGCAGTGCTAGACACGGGACAGTCTCCGAAAAACTGTTTTTT
CDR3: CSARHGTVSEKLFF
J: TRBJ1-4
D: TRBD1
size: many
V: TRBV20-1

DNA: TGCAGTGCTAGGCGCGGGGGGTCCCGCGGAGATACGCAGTATTTT
CDR3: CSARRGGSRGDTQYF
J: TRBJ2-3
D: TRBD2
size: many
V: TRBV20-1

DNA: TGCAGTGCTCAAGGAATGGGCGAGCAGTACTTC
CDR3: CSAQGMGEQYF
J: TRBJ2-7
D: .
size: few
V: TRBV20-1

DNA: TGTGCCAGCAGCCCCCCAGGGTTTAAGAACAATGAGCAGTTCTTC
CDR3: CASSPPGFKNNEQFF
J: TRBJ2-1
D: .
size: few
V: TRBV3-1

DNA: TGCGCCAGCAGTCGTCGCTTGGTAGGCGAAACCTCCTACGAGCAGTACTTC
CDR3: CASSRRLVGETSYEQYF
J: TRBJ2-7
D: .
size: .
V: TRBV23-1

DNA: TGCAGTGCTAGACCGGGCGGGGGGAACTACGAGCAGTACTTC
CDR3: CSARPGGGNYEQYF
J: TRBJ2-7
D: TRBD2
size: few
V: TRBV20-1

DNA: TGCGCCAGCAGCTTTGGACCCGTAGGAGGCTACACCTTC
CDR3: CASSFGPVGGYTF
J: TRBJ1-2
D: .
size: many
V: TRBV5-1

DNA: TGTGCCACCAGCAGAAGACAGCCCCCCTACGAGCAGTACTTC
CDR3: CATSRRQPPYEQYF
J: TRBJ2-7
D: .
size: .
V: TRBV15

DNA: TGTGCCAGCAGTATTAAGGGCAATCAGCCCCAGCATTTT
CDR3: CASSIKGNQPQHF
J: TRBJ1-5
D: .
size: many
V: TRBV12-3/TRBV12-4

DNA: TGTGCCAGCAGTTTAGAGTCCACAGATACGCAGTATTTT
CDR3: CASSLESTDTQYF
J: TRBJ2-3
D: .
size: few
V: TRBV12-3/TRBV12-4

DNA: TGTGCCAGCGCACTTGAGGGGTCAGATACGCAGTATTTT
CDR3: CASALEGSDTQYF
J: TRBJ2-3
D: .
size: .
V: TRBV7-2

DNA: TGTGCCAGCAGCTTAGGAGAGCTGGCACTAAATGAGCAGTTCTTC
CDR3: CASSLGELALNEQFF
J: TRBJ2-1
D: .
size: .
V: TRBV11-2

DNA: TGTGCCAGCAGTTTAATTAGCTCTGGAAACACCATATATTTT
CDR3: CASSLISSGNTIYF
J: TRBJ1-3
D: .
size: many
V: TRBV12-3/TRBV12-4

DNA: TGCAGTGCCGAAGGAACGACTGGAAACACAGATACGCAGTATTTT
CDR3: CSAEGTTGNTDTQYF
J: TRBJ2-3
D: .
size: many
V: TRBV20-1

DNA: TGTGCCAGCAGCTGCTCCATTGGTCGGCCCAAGCTCAATGAGCAGTTCTTC
CDR3: CASSCSIGRPKLNEQFF
J: TRBJ2-1
D: .
size: .
V: TRBV5-6

DNA: TGCGCCAGCAGGGAGGGCCAGGGAGAGACACCCCTCCACTTT
CDR3: CASREGQGETPLHF
J: TRBJ1-6
D: .
size: many
V: TRBV5-1

DNA: TGCAGTACAGGGAGACAGGGGAGCACAGATACGCAGTATTTT
CDR3: CSTGRQGSTDTQYF
J: TRBJ2-3
D: TRBD1
size: .
V: TRBV20-1

DNA: TGCAGTGCTAGGACTAGCGGCACAGATACGCAGTATTTT
CDR3: CSARTSGTDTQYF
J: TRBJ2-3
D: TRBD2
size: few
V: TRBV20-1

DNA: TGTGCCAGCAGAAGGGACACCTACAATGAGCAGTTCTTC
CDR3: CASRRDTYNEQFF
J: TRBJ2-1
D: .
size: many
V: TRBV2

DNA: TGCAGCGTTGGTGGTGGGGGCGCATCAGATACGCAGTATTTT
CDR3: CSVGGGGASDTQYF
J: TRBJ2-3
D: .
size: .
V: TRBV29-1

DNA: TGTGCCAGCAGCATGGAGGGTTACCGCACAGATACGCAGTATTTT
CDR3: CASSMEGYRTDTQYF
J: TRBJ2-3
D: .
size: .
V: TRBV7-9

DNA: TGCAGTGCTAGAGAAACCCTAACATCTGGAAACACCATATATTTT
CDR3: CSARETLTSGNTIYF
J: TRBJ1-3
D: .
size: many
V: TRBV20-1

DNA: TGTGCCAGCTCACCGCGGGAGGATACGCAGTATTTT
CDR3: CASSPREDTQYF
J: TRBJ2-3
D: TRBD2
size: few
V: TRBV18

DNA: TGCGCCAGCAGTGATGGGTACAATGAGCAGTTCTTC
CDR3: CASSDGYNEQFF
J: TRBJ2-1
D: .
size: .
V: TRBV10-1

DNA: TGTGCCAGCAGCATCGGGACAGGCACAGATACGCAGTATTTT
CDR3: CASSIGTGTDTQYF
J: TRBJ2-3
D: TRBD1
size: many
V: TRBV7-7

DNA: TGCAGTGCTGGATGGATTGGGGGCTTC
CDR3: CSAGWIGGF
J: TRBJ2-1
D: .
size: few
V: TRBV20-1

DNA: TGTGCCAGCAGCCAACGCGGCTACACCTTC
CDR3: CASSQRGYTF
J: TRBJ1-2
D: .
size: .
V: TRBV3-1

DNA: TGCGGAGTTAGGGGGCCGGGTGAGCGGGTCCTGACTTTC
CDR3: CGVRGPGERVLTF
J: TRBJ2-6
D: TRBD1
size: .
V: TRBV29-1

DNA: TGCAGTGCTAGAGTCGAAGGGTTCAGCAATCAGCCCCAGCATTTT
CDR3: CSARVEGFSNQPQHF
J: TRBJ1-5
D: .
size: many
V: TRBV20-1

DNA: TGTGCCATCAGTCCTACCGGGACAGGGGGCACCGGGGAGCTGTTTTTT
CDR3: CAISPTGTGGTGELFF
J: TRBJ2-2
D: TRBD1
size: .
V: TRBV10-3

DNA: TGCAGTGCTAGACCGGCGGGGCCCGGGGCCAACGTCCTGACTTTC
CDR3: CSARPAGPGANVLTF
J: TRBJ2-6
D: .
size: once
V: TRBV20-1

DNA: TGTGCCAGCAGCCCTCCCAATGGGGGATCCTATAATTCACCCCTCCACTTT
CDR3: CASSPPNGGSYNSPLHF
J: TRBJ1-6
D: .
size: many
V: TRBV21-1

DNA: TGTGCCAGCAGTTTATATTTGCGGGGGGCAGATACGCAGTATTTT
CDR3: CASSLYLRGADTQYF
J: TRBJ2-3
D: TRBD2
size: few
V: TRBV28

DNA: TGCAGTGCATGGGACCCACAAAAGGCGGGAAGTAACGAGCAGTACTTC
CDR3: CSAWDPQKAGSNEQYF
J: TRBJ2-7
D: .
size: .
V: TRBV20-1

DNA: TGCGCCAGCAGCTGGAGCGGGGAGATCACAGATACGCAGTATTTT
CDR3: CASSWSGEITDTQYF
J: TRBJ2-3
D: TRBD2
size: many
V: TRBV5-1

DNA: TGTGCCAGCAGCCCCGACAGGGACGGCTACGAGCAGTACTTC
CDR3: CASSPDRDGYEQYF
J: TRBJ2-7
D: TRBD1
size: .
V: TRBV6-1

DNA: TGTGCCAGCAGTTTTGGGAAGGGACGGCGGGGCCAAGAGACCCAGTACTTC
CDR3: CASSFGKGRRGQETQYF
J: TRBJ2-5
D: .
size: many
V: TRBV12-3/TRBV12-4